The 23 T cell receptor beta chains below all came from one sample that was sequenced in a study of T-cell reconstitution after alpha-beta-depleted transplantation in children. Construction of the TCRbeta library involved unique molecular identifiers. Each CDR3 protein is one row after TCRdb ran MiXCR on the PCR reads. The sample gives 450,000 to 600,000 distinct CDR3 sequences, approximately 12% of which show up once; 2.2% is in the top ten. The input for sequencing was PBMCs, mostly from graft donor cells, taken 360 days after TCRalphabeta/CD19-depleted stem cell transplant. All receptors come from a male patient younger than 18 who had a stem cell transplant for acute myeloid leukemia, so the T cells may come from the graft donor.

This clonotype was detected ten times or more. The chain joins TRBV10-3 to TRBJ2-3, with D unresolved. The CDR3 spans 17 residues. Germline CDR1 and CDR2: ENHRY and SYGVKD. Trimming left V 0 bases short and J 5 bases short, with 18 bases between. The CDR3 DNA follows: TGTGCCATCAGTGAGTCCTTACTCGGTCAGACGGGAGATACGCAGTATTTT. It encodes CAISESLLGQTGDTQYF.

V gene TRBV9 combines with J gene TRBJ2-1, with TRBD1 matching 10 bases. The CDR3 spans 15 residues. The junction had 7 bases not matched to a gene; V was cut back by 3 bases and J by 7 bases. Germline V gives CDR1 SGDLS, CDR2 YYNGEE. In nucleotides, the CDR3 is TGTGCCAGCAGCGCGCCGGGACAGGGGTTGAATGAGCAGTTCTTC. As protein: CASSAPGQGLNEQFF.

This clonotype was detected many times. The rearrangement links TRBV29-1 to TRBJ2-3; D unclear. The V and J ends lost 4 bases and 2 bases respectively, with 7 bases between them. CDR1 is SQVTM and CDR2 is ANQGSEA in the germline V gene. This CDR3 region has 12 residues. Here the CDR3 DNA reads TGCAGCGTTGGGGCGGCCACAGATACGCAGTATTTT. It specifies CSVGAATDTQYF.

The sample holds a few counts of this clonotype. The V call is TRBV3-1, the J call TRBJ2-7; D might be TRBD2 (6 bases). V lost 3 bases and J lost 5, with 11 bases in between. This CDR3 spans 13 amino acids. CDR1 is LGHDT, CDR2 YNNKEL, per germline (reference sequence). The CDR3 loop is CASSHPLANEQYF. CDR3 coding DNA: TGTGCCAGCAGCCACCCACTAGCAAACGAGCAGTACTTC.

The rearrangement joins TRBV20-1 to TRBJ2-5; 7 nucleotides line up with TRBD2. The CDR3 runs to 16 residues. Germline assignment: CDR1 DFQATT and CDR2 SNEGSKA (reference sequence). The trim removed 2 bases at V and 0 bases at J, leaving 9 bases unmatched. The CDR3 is CSARPPWGGYQETQYF. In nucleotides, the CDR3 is TGCAGTGCTAGACCCCCTTGGGGGGGGTACCAAGAGACCCAGTACTTC.

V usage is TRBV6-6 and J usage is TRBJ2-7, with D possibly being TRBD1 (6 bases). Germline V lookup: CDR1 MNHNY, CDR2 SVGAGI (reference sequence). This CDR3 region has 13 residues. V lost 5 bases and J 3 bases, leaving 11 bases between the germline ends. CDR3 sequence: CASSATGNYEQYF. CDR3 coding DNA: TGTGCCAGCAGTGCTACAGGGAACTACGAGCAGTACTTC.

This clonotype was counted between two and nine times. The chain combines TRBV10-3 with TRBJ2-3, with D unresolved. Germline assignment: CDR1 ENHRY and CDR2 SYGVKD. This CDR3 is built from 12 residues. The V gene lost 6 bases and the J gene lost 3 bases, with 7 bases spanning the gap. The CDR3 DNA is TGTGCCATCAGCGCCGGGACAGATACGCAGTATTTT. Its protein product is CAISAGTDTQYF.

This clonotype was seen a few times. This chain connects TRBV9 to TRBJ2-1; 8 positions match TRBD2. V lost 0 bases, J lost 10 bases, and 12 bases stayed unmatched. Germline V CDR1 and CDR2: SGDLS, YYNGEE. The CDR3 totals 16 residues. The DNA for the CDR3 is TGTGCCAGCAGCGTAGTAACAGGGACTAGGGGGGGGGAGCAGTTCTTC. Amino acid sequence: CASSVVTGTRGGEQFF.

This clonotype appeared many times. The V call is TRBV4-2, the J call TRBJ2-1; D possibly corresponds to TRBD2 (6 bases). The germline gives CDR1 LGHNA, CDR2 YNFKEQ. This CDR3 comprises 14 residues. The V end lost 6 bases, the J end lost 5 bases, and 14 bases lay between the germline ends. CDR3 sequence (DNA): TGTGCCAGCAGTCTAGCGAAACGGCACAATGAGCAGTTCTTC. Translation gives CASSLAKRHNEQFF.

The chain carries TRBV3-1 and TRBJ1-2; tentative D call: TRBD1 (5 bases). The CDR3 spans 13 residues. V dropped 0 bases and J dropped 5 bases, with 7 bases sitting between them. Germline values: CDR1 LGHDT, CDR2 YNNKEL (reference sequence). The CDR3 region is CASSQETDYGYTF. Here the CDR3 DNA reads TGTGCCAGCAGCCAAGAGACAGATTATGGCTACACCTTC.

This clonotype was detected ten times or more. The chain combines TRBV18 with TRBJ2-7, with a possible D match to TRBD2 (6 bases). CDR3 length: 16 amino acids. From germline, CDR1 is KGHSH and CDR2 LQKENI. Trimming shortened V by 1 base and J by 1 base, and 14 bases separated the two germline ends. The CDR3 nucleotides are TGTGCCAGCTCACCACGAATTGGGACTGGTTCCTACGAGCAGTACTTC. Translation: CASSPRIGTGSYEQYF. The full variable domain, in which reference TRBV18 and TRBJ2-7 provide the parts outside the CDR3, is NAGVMQNPRHLVRRRGQEARLRCSPMKGHSHVYWYRQLPEEGLKFMVYLQKENIIDESGMPKERFSAEFPKEGPSILRIQQVVRGDSAAYFCASSPRIGTGSYEQYFGPGTRLTVT.

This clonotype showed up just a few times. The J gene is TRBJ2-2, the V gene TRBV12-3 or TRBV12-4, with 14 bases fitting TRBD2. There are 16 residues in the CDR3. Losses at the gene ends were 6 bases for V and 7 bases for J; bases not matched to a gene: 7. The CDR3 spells CASRATSGRAVGELFF. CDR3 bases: TGTGCCAGCAGGGCGACTAGCGGGAGGGCCGTCGGGGAGCTGTTTTTT.

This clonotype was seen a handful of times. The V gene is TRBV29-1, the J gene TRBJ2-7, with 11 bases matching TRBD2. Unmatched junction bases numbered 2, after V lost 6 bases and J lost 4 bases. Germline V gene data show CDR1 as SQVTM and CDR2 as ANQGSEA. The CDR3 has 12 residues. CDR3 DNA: TGCAGCGTCGTAGCGGGAGGGTACGAGCAGTACTTC. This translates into CSVVAGGYEQYF.

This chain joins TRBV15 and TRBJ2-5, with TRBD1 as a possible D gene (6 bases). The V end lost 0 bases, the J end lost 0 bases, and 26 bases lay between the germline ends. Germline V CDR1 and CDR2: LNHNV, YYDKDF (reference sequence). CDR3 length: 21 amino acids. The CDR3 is CATSRDDGPGASTWYQETQYF. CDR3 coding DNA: TGTGCCACCAGCAGAGATGACGGACCAGGGGCTTCAACTTGGTACCAAGAGACCCAGTACTTC.

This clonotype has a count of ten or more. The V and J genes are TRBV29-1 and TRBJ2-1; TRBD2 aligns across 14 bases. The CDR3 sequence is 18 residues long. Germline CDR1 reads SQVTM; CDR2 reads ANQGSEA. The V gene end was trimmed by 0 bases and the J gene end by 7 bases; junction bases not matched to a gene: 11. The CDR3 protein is CSVEDRTRLAGGPNEQFF. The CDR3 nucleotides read TGCAGCGTTGAAGATAGGACCCGACTAGCGGGAGGGCCGAATGAGCAGTTCTTC.

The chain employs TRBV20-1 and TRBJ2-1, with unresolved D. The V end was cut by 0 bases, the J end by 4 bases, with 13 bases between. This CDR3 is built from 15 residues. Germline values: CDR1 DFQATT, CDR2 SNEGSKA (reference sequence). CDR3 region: CSARDPGTRYNEQFF. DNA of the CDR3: TGCAGTGCTAGAGATCCCGGAACGCGGTACAATGAGCAGTTCTTC.

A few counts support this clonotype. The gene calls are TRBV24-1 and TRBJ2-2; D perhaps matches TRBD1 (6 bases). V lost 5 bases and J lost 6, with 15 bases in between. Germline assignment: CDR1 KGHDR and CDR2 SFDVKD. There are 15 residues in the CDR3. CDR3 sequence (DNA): TGTGCCACCAGTGTCGAGACAGGCCCCCCCGGGGAGCTGTTTTTT. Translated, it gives CATSVETGPPGELFF.

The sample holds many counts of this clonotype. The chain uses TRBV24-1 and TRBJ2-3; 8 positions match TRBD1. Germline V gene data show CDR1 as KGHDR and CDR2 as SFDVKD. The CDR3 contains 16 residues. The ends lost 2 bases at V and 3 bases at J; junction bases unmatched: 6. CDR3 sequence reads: CATSDSSGQATDTQYF. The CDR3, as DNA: TGTGCCACCAGTGATTCCTCGGGACAGGCGACAGATACGCAGTATTTT.

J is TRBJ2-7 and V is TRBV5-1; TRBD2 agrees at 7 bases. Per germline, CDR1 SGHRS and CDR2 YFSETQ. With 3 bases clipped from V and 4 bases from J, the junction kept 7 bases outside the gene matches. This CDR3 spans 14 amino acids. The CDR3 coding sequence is TGCGCCAGCAGCTCAAGCGGGACGAGATACGAGCAGTACTTC. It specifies CASSSSGTRYEQYF.

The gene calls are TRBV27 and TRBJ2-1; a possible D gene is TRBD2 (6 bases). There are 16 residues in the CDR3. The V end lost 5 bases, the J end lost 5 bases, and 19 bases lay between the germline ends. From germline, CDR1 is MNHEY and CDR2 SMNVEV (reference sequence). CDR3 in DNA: TGTGCCAGCAGTCCCCTGGGTAGCGGCGAAAACAATGAGCAGTTCTTC. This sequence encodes CASSPLGSGENNEQFF.

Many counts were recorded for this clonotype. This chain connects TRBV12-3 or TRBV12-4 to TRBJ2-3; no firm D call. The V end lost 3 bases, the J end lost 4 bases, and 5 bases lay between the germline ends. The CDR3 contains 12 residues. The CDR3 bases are TGTGCCAGCAGTTTTTACCCAGATACGCAGTATTTT. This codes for CASSFYPDTQYF.

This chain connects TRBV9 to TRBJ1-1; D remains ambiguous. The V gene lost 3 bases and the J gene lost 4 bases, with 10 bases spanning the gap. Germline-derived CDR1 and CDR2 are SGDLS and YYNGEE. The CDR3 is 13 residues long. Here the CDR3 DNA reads TGTGCCAGCAGCGGTCAATACGGCACTGAAGCTTTCTTT. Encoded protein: CASSGQYGTEAFF.

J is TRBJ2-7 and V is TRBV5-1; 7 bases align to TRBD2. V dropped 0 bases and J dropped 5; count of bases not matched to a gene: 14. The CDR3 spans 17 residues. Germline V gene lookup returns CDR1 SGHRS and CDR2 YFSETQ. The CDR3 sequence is CASSLAGLAVRRDEQYF. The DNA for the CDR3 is TGCGCCAGCAGCTTGGCCGGGCTAGCGGTACGACGGGACGAGCAGTACTTC.